This T cell receptor beta chain came from a study of a mutant IDH1 vaccine in newly diagnosed glioma. Study-level information: The study started vaccination 4-6 weeks after radiotherapy alone, or with temozolomide cycles.

Here immunoSEQ multiplex PCR was the method, and the copy in TCRdb shows in-frame clones only, minus some. The table lists about 52,000 clones, roughly 72% of them singletons. V shed 0 bases and J shed 2 bases, with 5 bases lying between them. The CDR3 has 14 amino acids. Germline V gene data show CDR1 as MNHNS and CDR2 as SASEGT. This sample's time point: week 47, end of study. Doses consisted of 300 ug of mutant IDH1 20-mer peptide each, paired with topical imiquimod. The donor cohort comprised cases of new WHO grade 3 or 4 IDH1-mutant, ATRX-lost astrocytoma. A note on this clone: The target antigen is unknown.

The TCR sequence derives from a woman in her thirties or forties with glioma. Some clones in this sample may be carry-over from other donors' samples. V is TRBV6-1 and J is TRBJ1-5; D is undetermined. Here the sequenced sample was PBMCs, taken from a glioma patient whose treatment included an IDH1 peptide vaccine. In nucleotides, the CDR3 is TGTGCCAGCAGTGAAGCGGGTGGCAATCAGCCCCAGCATTTT. Protein product: CASSEAGGNQPQHF.